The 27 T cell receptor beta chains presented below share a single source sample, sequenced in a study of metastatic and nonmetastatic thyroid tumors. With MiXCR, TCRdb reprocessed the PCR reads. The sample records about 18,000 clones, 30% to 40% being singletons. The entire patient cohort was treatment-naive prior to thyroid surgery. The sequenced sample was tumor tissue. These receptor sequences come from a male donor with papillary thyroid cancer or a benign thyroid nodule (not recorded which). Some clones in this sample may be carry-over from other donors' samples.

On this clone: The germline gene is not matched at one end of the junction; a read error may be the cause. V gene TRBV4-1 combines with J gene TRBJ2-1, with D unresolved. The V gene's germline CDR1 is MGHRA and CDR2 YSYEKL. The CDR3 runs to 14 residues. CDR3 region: CASSQDGPSNEQIF. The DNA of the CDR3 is TGCGCCAGCAGCCAAGATGGGCCCTCCAATGAGCAGATCTTC.

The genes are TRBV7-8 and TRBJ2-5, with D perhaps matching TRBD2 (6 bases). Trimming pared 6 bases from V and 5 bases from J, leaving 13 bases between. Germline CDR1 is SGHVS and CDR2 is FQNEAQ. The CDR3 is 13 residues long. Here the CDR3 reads CASRFGGTETQYF. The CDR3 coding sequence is TGTGCCAGCAGGTTCGGGGGAACGGAGACCCAGTACTTC.

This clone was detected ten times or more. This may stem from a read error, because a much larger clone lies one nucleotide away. The CDR3, as DNA: TGTGCGAGCGGTAGCAGCTCCTACGGGCAGTACTTC. This encodes CASGSSSYGQYF. V gene TRBV7-9 combines with J gene TRBJ2-7, with D perhaps matching TRBD2 (5 bases). CDR3 length: 12 residues. Germline values: CDR1 SEHNR, CDR2 FQNEAQ (reference sequence).

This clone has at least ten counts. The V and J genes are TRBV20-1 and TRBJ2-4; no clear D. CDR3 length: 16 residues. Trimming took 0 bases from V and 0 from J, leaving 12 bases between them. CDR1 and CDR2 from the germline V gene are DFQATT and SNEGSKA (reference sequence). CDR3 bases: TGCAGTGCTAGAGATCCCGAAAACGGAGCCAAAAACATTCAGTACTTC. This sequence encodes CSARDPENGAKNIQYF.

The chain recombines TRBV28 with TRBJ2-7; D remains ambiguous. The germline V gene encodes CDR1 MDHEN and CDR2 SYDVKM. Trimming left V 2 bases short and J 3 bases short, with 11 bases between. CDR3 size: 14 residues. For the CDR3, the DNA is TGTGCCAGCAGTTTAAATGTGCTCCACTACGAGCAGTACTTC. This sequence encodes CASSLNVLHYEQYF.

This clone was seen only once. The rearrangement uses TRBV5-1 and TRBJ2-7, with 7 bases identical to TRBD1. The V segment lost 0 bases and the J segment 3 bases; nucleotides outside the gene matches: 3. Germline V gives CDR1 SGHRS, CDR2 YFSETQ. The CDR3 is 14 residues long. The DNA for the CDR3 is TGCGCCAGCAGCTTGGTACCAGGGGGCTACGAGCAGTACTTC. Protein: CASSLVPGGYEQYF.

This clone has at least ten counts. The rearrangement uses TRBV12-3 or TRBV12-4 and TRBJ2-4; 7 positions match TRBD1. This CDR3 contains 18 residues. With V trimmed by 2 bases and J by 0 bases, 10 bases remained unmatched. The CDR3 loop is CASSLYVGGAGAKNIQYF. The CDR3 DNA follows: TGTGCCAGCAGTTTATATGTAGGGGGCGCGGGAGCCAAAAACATTCAGTACTTC.

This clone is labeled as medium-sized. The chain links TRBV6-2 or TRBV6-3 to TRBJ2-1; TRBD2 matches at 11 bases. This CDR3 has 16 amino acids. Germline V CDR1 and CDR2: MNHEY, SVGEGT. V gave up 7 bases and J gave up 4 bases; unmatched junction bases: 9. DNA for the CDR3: TGTGCCAGCACGTCACTAGCGGGAGTGGAGTACAATGAGCAGTTCTTC. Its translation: CASTSLAGVEYNEQFF.

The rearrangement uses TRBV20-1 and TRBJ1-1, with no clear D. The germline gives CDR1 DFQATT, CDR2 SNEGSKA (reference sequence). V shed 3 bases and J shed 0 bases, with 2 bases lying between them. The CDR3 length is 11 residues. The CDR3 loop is CSARVNTEAFF. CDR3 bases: TGCAGTGCTAGGGTGAACACTGAAGCTTTCTTT.

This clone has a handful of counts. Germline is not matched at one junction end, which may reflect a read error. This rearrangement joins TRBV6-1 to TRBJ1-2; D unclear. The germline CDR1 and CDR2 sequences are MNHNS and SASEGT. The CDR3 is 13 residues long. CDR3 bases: TGTGCCATCACCCTAGACTGGAACTATTGCTACACCTTC. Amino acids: CAITLDWNYCYTF.

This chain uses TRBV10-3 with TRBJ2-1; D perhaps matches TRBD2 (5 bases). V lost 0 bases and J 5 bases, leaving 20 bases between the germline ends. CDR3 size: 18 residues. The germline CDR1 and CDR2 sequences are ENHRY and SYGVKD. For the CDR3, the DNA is TGTGCCATCAGTGAGTCCCTTATACTAGGGTCCAGCGACAATGAGCAGTTCTTC. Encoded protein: CAISESLILGSSDNEQFF.

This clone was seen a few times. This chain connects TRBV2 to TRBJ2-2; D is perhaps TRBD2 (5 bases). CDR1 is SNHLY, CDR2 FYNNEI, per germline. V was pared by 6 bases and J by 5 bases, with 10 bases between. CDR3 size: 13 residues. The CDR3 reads CASSRSGTGELFF. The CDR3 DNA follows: TGTGCCAGCAGCCGAAGCGGTACCGGGGAGCTGTTTTTT.

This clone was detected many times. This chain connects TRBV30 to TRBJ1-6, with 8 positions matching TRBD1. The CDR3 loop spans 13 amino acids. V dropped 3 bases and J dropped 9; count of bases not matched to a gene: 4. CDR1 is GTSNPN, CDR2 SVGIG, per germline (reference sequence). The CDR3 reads CAWSAGTGSPLHF. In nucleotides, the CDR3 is TGTGCCTGGAGCGCTGGGACAGGTTCACCCCTCCACTTT.

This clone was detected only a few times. The chain's CDR3 is CASSESGGAGELFF. CDR3 coding DNA: TGTGCCAGCAGTGAATCCGGGGGAGCCGGGGAGCTGTTTTTT. The J gene is TRBJ2-2, the V gene TRBV6-4; maybe TRBD2 (6 bases). This CDR3 has 14 amino acids. Germline CDR1 reads MRHNA; CDR2 reads SNTAGT. V was pared by 3 bases and J by 6 bases, with 11 bases between.

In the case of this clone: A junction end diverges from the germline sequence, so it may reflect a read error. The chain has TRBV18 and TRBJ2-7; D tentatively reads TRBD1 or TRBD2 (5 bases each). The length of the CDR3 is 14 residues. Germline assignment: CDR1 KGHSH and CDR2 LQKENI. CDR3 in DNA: TGTGCCAGCTCACGGGGCTCTAGCTCCTACGAGCACTACTTC. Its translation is CASSRGSSSYEHYF. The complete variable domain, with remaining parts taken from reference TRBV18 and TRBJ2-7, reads NAGVMQNPRHLVRRRGQEARLRCSPMKGHSHVYWYRQLPEEGLKFMVYLQKENIIDESGMPKERFSAEFPKEGPSILRIQQVVRGDSAAYFCASSRGSSSYEHYFGPGTRLTVT.

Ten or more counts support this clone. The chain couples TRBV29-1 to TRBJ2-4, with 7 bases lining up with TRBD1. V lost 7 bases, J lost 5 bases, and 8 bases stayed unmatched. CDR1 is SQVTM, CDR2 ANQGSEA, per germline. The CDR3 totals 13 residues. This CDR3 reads CSAEGAGQNIQYF. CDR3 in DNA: TGCAGCGCTGAGGGGGCAGGGCAAAACATTCAGTACTTC.

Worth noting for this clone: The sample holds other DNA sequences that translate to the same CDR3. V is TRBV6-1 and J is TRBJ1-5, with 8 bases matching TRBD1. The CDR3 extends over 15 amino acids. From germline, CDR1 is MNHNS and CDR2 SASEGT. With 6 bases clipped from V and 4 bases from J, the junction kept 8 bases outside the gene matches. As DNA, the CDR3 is TGTGCCAGCAGGACGACAGGGGTAGGAAATCAGCCCCAGCATTTT. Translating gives CASRTTGVGNQPQHF.

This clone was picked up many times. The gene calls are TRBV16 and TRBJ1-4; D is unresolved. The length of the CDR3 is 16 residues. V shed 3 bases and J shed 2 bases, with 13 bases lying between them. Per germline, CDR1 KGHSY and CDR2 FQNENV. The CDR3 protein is CASSHPLGSTNEKLFF. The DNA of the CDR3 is TGTGCCAGCAGCCATCCCCTGGGTTCGACTAATGAAAAACTGTTTTTT.

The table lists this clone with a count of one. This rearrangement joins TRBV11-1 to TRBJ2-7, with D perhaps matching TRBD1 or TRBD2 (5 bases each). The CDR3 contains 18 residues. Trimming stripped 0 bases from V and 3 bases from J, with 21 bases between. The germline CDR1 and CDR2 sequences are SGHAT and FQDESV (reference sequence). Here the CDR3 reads CASSLARGVNHNFYEQYF. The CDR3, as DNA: TGTGCCAGCAGCTTAGCTCGAGGGGTGAACCACAACTTCTACGAGCAGTACTTC.

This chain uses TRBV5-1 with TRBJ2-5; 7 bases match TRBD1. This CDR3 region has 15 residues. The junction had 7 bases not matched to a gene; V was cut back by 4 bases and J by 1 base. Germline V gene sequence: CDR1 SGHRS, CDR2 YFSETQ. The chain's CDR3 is CASSKGDSLQETQYF. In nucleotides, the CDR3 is TGCGCCAGCAGCAAGGGGGACAGCCTCCAAGAGACCCAGTACTTC.

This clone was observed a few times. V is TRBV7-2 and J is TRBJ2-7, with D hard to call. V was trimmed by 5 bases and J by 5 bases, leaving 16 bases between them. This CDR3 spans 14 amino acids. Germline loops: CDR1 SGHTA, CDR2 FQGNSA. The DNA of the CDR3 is TGTGCCAGCAGCCGTGACTCCTGTCGCCACGAGCAGTACTTC. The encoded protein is CASSRDSCRHEQYF.

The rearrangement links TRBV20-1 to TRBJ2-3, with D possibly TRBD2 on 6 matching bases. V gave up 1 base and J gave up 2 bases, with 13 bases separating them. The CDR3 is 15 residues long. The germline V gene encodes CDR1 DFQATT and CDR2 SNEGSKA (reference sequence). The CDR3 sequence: CSARGEAELTDTQYF. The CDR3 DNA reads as TGCAGTGCTAGAGGGGAGGCCGAGCTCACAGATACGCAGTATTTT.

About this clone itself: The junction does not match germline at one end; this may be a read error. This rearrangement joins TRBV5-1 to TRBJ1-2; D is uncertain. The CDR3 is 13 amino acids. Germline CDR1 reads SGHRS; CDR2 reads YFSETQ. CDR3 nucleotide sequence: TGCGCCAGCCGGTTCGAGGGTACCTATTGCTACACCTTC. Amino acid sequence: CASRFEGTYCYTF.

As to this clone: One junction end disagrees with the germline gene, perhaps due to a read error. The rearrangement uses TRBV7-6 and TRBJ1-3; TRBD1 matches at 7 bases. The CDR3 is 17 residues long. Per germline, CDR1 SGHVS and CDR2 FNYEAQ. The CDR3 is CASSLMSGQWSGNTLYF. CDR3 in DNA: TGTGCCAGCAGCTTAATGTCGGGACAGTGGTCTGGAAACACCTTATATTTT.

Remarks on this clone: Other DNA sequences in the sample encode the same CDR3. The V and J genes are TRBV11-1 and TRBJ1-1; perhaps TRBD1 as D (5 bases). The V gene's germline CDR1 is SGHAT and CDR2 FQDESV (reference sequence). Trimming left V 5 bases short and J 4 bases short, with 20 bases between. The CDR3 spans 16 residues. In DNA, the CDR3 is TGTGCCAGCAGCGTACAGAACACGGGTGGGGGCACTGAAGCTTTCTTT. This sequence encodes CASSVQNTGGGTEAFF.

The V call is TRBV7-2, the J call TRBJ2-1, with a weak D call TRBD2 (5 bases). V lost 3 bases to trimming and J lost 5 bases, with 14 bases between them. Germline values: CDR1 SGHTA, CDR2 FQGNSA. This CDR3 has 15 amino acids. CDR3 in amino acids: CASSFAWRVNNEQFF. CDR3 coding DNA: TGTGCCAGCAGCTTTGCTTGGCGGGTAAACAATGAGCAGTTCTTC.

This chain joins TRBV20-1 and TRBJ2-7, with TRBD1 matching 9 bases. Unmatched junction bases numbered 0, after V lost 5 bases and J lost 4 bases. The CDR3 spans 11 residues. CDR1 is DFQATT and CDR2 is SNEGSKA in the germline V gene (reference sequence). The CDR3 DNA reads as TGCAGTGCTGGGACAGGGTACGAGCAGTACTTC. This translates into CSAGTGYEQYF.